The text below deals with one T cell receptor (beta chain). A single record per CDR3 protein comes from TCRdb applying MiXCR to the 5' RACE reads. The table has around 60,000 distinct CDR3 sequences, roughly 8% seen once. The CDR3 spans 16 residues. Germline V CDR1 and CDR2: SGHVS, FQNEAQ. J lost 4 bases, V lost 4 bases, and 11 bases had no gene match. The entry originates in a study of spatial heterogeneity in lung cancer. The time point here: sample taken at primary tumor resection. The input material, whole RNA from tumor, nontumor lung or frozen PBMC, was sequenced unsorted. Some 72 TRACERx patients with early, untreated non-small cell lung cancer donated samples.

The sequence was obtained from a female donor with early-stage non-small cell lung cancer. The starting material was PBMCs, obtained at surgery. V is TRBV7-8 and J is TRBJ2-7; TRBD1 agrees at 9 bases. CDR3 residues: CASSYLPRDREYEQYF. The CDR3 DNA sequence: TGTGCCAGCAGCTACTTACCCCGGGACAGGGAGTACGAGCAGTACTTC.